Below, 16 T cell receptor beta chains from the same sample are listed, as sequenced in a study of T cells after yellow fever vaccination. TCRdb re-derived calls from the 5' RACE reads in MiXCR, one entry per CDR3 protein. Here the sample spans 300,000 to 400,000 distinct CDR3 sequences, about 4% being singletons. The source material was PBMCs, sampled 5 days after the yellow fever booster vaccination. The receptors come from a man aged 18 to 29 who received the YFV17D yellow fever vaccine.

The sample holds many counts of this clonotype. V gene TRBV28 combines with J gene TRBJ1-5; the D is unclear. The CDR3 runs 17 residues. Germline V CDR1 and CDR2: MDHEN, SYDVKM. V lost 1 base and J 0 bases, leaving 13 bases between the germline ends. The CDR3 sequence: CASSLFGQDLSNQPQHF. The CDR3 DNA follows: TGTGCCAGCAGTTTATTCGGCCAGGACCTTAGCAATCAGCCCCAGCATTTT.

V and J are TRBV27 and TRBJ1-1; possibly TRBD1 for D (6 bases). The germline V and J ends were trimmed by 4 bases and 5 bases, with 11 bases remaining between them. Germline CDR1 and CDR2: MNHEY and SMNVEV (reference sequence). The CDR3 has 13 amino acids. As DNA, the CDR3 is TGTGCCAGCAGTTCCTCAGGGGCTACTGAAGCTTTCTTT. It encodes CASSSSGATEAFF.

This clonotype was picked up many times. The V call is TRBV28, the J call TRBJ1-6; no clear D. CDR3 size: 14 residues. Germline CDR1 reads MDHEN; CDR2 reads SYDVKM. The V end was cut by 7 bases, the J end by 0 bases, with 7 bases between. CDR3 in DNA: TGTGCCAGCATGGGGAGCTCCTATAATTCACCCCTCCACTTT. It codes for CASMGSSYNSPLHF.

The table lists this clonotype with many counts. J is TRBJ2-1 and V is TRBV20-1; 8 bases agree with TRBD2. CDR1 is DFQATT and CDR2 is SNEGSKA in the germline V gene (reference sequence). The V gene end was trimmed by 5 bases and the J gene end by 7 bases; junction bases not matched to a gene: 7. There are 13 residues in the CDR3. The CDR3 coding sequence is TGCAGTGCTGGGACTAGTGGGGGAAATGAGCAGTTCTTC. Its protein product is CSAGTSGGNEQFF.

This clonotype was observed a few times. The rearrangement uses TRBV10-3 and TRBJ2-2; no firm D call. Germline values: CDR1 ENHRY, CDR2 SYGVKD. This CDR3 comprises 13 residues. Trimming removed 1 base from V and 6 bases from J, with 6 bases in between. CDR3 amino acids: CAISEWLPGELFF. CDR3 DNA: TGTGCCATCAGTGAGTGGCTGCCCGGGGAGCTGTTTTTT.

The J gene is TRBJ1-2, the V gene TRBV4-1; possibly TRBD1 for D (6 bases). CDR1 and CDR2 (germline): MGHRA, YSYEKL. Trimming stripped 0 bases from V and 8 bases from J, with 10 bases between. The CDR3 has 13 amino acids. DNA of the CDR3: TGCGCCAGCAGCCAAGAGGGGGGGCAGGGCTACACCTTC. Encoded protein: CASSQEGGQGYTF.

V and J are TRBV7-6 and TRBJ1-1; 7 positions agree with TRBD1. Germline-derived CDR1 and CDR2 are SGHVS and FNYEAQ. The CDR3 totals 16 residues. With 5 bases clipped from V and 8 bases from J, the junction kept 17 bases outside the gene matches. CDR3 in DNA: TGTGCCAGCAGCCCAGACCCAATAAGGACAGGACCAGAAGCTTTCTTT. Translation gives CASSPDPIRTGPEAFF.

This clonotype came up many times. The genes are TRBV12-3 or TRBV12-4 and TRBJ2-1; TRBD2 agrees at 16 bases. The CDR3 contains 18 residues. V lost 6 bases, J lost 1 base, and 6 bases stayed unmatched. CDR3 region: CASRPGLAGGISYNEQFF. Here the CDR3 DNA reads TGTGCCAGCAGGCCGGGACTAGCGGGGGGGATTTCCTACAATGAGCAGTTCTTC.

The rearrangement joins TRBV7-9 to TRBJ2-7; possibly TRBD1 for D (6 bases). Deletions cut 4 bases from V and 3 bases from J, with 13 bases between. Germline CDR1 is SEHNR and CDR2 is FQNEAQ (reference sequence). This CDR3 contains 14 residues. The CDR3 here is CASSSSGQVYEQYF. The CDR3 bases are TGTGCCAGCAGCTCATCGGGACAAGTCTACGAGCAGTACTTC.

This clonotype was observed a handful of times. J is TRBJ1-5 and V is TRBV7-9; 7 bases are a match to TRBD1. The length of the CDR3 is 13 residues. From germline, CDR1 is SEHNR and CDR2 FQNEAQ (reference sequence). With 7 bases clipped from V and 5 bases from J, the junction kept 5 bases outside the gene matches. CDR3 amino acids: CASKNGTDQPQHF. The DNA of the CDR3 is TGTGCCAGCAAGAATGGGACAGATCAGCCCCAGCATTTT.

This clonotype has at least ten counts. This chain joins TRBV28 and TRBJ2-3, with a tentative D call TRBD2 (5 bases). From germline, CDR1 is MDHEN and CDR2 SYDVKM. V was pared by 3 bases and J by 3 bases, with 10 bases between. This CDR3 contains 14 residues. CDR3 bases: TGTGCCAGCAGTTTTAGGAGGATTACAGATACGCAGTATTTT. This translates into CASSFRRITDTQYF.

This clonotype was found many times. V gene TRBV5-4 combines with J gene TRBJ1-2; 7 bases map to TRBD1. The germline V gene has CDR1 SGHNT and CDR2 YYREEE (reference sequence). The CDR3 totals 14 residues. The V gene end was trimmed by 2 bases and the J gene end by 0 bases; junction bases not matched to a gene: 1. The CDR3 loop reads CASSFTGANYGYTF. CDR3 in DNA: TGTGCCAGCAGCTTTACAGGGGCTAACTATGGCTACACCTTC.

This clonotype was observed a handful of times. The rearrangement uses TRBV12-3 or TRBV12-4 and TRBJ2-1, with TRBD2 identical over 9 bases. The V and J ends lost 7 bases and 2 bases, in that order; junction bases with no gene match: 6. This CDR3 is built from 15 residues. CDR3 sequence reads: CASTSLAGAYNEQFF. The CDR3 nucleotides are TGTGCCAGCACTTCCTTAGCGGGGGCCTACAATGAGCAGTTCTTC.

This clonotype was seen a handful of times. This chain joins TRBV5-6 and TRBJ1-6; 7 nucleotides match TRBD1. Germline V CDR1 and CDR2: SGHDT, YYEEEE. Trimming cost V 0 bases and J 6 bases; bases outside gene matches: 3. The CDR3 has 15 amino acids. CDR3 sequence (DNA): TGTGCCAGCAGCTTGGAACAGGGGACTAATTCACCCCTCCACTTT. It specifies CASSLEQGTNSPLHF.

This clonotype was detected ten times or more. J is TRBJ1-2 and V is TRBV4-2, with unresolved D. V lost 0 bases to trimming and J lost 8 bases, with 16 bases between them. The CDR3 has 15 residues. Germline CDR1 reads LGHNA; CDR2 reads YNFKEQ. For the CDR3, the DNA is TGTGCCAGCAGCCAAGATAAAGGTGCGGGAAGGGGCTACACCTTC. The encoded protein is CASSQDKGAGRGYTF.

This clonotype has ten or more counts. The rearrangement joins TRBV6-2 or TRBV6-3 to TRBJ2-7, with D tentatively TRBD2 (5 bases). With 7 bases removed from V and 4 bases from J, the gap between germline ends came to 14 bases. The CDR3 consists of 13 residues. CDR1 is MNHEY and CDR2 is SVGEGT in the germline V gene. The CDR3 loop is CASKGSSDYEQYF. The DNA of the CDR3 is TGTGCCAGCAAAGGAAGTAGCGATTACGAGCAGTACTTC.